The clone carrying this T cell receptor (beta chain) was detected a few times. Its target is not known. Via MiXCR, TCRdb re-called the RT-PCR reads, giving one row per CDR3 protein. The sample records fewer than 400,000 distinct CDR3 sequences, around a fifth being singletons. The data were taken from a study of response to subunit inactivated influenza vaccine. Broader study findings: The authors proposed limited new T cell recruitment per seasonal influenza vaccination.

V gave up 0 bases and J gave up 2 bases; unmatched junction bases: 8. CDR3 length: 17 amino acids. Germline V gene lookup returns CDR1 LGHNA and CDR2 YSLEER. Specimen: PBMCs from blood, collected less than 22 months after vaccination. The receptor was derived from a man between 45 and 75 years old who received an inactivated influenza vaccine. J is TRBJ1-2 and V is TRBV4-3; TRBD1 aligns across 8 bases. In DNA form, the CDR3 reads TGCGCCAGCAGCCAAGATTCCTGGACAGGGAGGAACTATGGCTACACCTTC. This sequence encodes CASSQDSWTGRNYGYTF.